This T cell receptor beta chain appears in the sequencing data of a study of blood T cell repertoires in COVID-19 (dated by TCRdb to the early 2020s). As for the study more broadly: Samples from collaborators originated in the United States, Italy and Spain and spanned both the acute and convalescent phases of COVID-19. The samples were drawn from two sources: the first 160 participants of the ongoing ImmuneRACE study, and 1,254 subjects contributed by 6 global collaborators. HLA class I and class II types, where available, came from metadata supplied by the sample provider rather than from assay-based typing. The sample metadata nearly always contained a de-identified subject ID, COVID-19 status, age in years and sex. The dataset comprised deeply sampled blood TCRbeta repertoires from subjects exposed to, actively infected with, or recovered from COVID-19. The material from the prospective study consisted of cDNA or gDNA derived from T cells, B-cell-depleted T cells, or PBMCs. The repertoires were released in a freely available public database meant as a resource for research on the immune response to SARS-CoV-2.

This clone occurred many times. Its specific antigen is unknown. No base qualities exist here, and no much larger clone lies one base off it. Enrolling through a virtual design, the prospective study's participants ranged in age from roughly 18 to 95 years and lived across some 23 United States geographic areas. In the prospective study, cohorts were assigned on the basis of participant-reported clinical history obtained from a screening survey and a study questionnaire. For ImmuneRACE Cohort 3, a participant was defined as recovered based on two consecutive negative NP/OP PCR tests, clearance by a healthcare professional, or resolution of symptoms. Each participant in the prospective study had whole blood, serum and a nasopharyngeal or oropharyngeal swab collected by mobile phlebotomists. Prospective study participants could optionally give additional blood draws and questionnaires over an approximately 2-month period. Before DNA extraction, blood samples from the prospective study were shipped at room temperature or frozen.

Ends trimmed: V by 3 bases, J by 5 bases; bases unmatched to a gene: 4. Including cysteine and phenylalanine, the CDR3 has 15 amino acids. Of all the DNA, just the CDR3 is kept, 45 bases in frame from base 1. From a lookup of the germline V gene, CDR1 and CDR2 are MRHNA and SNTAGT. TCRbeta CDR3 regions were amplified from genomic DNA by means of the immunoSEQ Assay, a bias-controlled multiplex PCR. Under the source paper's analysis protocol: Nucleated cell counts per sample were estimated from amplification of reference gene primers within the assay. Sequence reads were collapsed and filtered to measure the absolute abundance of every unique TCRbeta CDR3 rearrangement. For each sample, productive Simpson clonality was calculated as the square root of Simpson's diversity index over productive rearrangements. Here the immuneACCESS table is served through TCRdb, limited to in-frame sequences with V and J called. Missing clones are a known gap in these copies; in checked studies unresolved V genes cover under half, and the rest lacks a known reason. V and J calls and clone size come straight from that table; D and trimming were deduced from the DNA. The table for this sample lists over 150,000 clones; less than 85% of them were counted only once. Of the sample, 2.5% to 3.5% is held by the ten largest clones.

Summary of the overall study and its limitations: Clinical and demographic metadata were provided uncurated, with the amount varying by source and participant.

Sequenced material: PBMCs or T cells enriched from blood (not recorded which). The origin of this receptor is a young woman who had recovered from COVID-19. The chain was built from TRBV6-4 and TRBJ2-1, with 10 bases in between that match TRBD2. The DNA sequence follows: TGTGCCAGCAGTGAAAGCGGGAGGGCCCACAATGAGCAGTTCTTC. Its protein is CASSESGRAHNEQFF.